A single sample is the source of the 9 T cell receptor beta chains below, sequenced in a study of blood T cell repertoires in COVID-19. Some clones are missing from TCRdb's copy, which holds only in-frame ones; the method was immunoSEQ multiplex PCR. Seen here are some 47,000 clones, approximately 90% observed once, and the top ten hold approximately 5%. The specimen sequenced was peripheral blood. The source of these receptors is a man between 65 and 85 years old with acute or convalescent COVID-19.

The rearrangement joins TRBV19 to TRBJ2-6; D possibly corresponds to TRBD2 (6 bases). V lost 6 bases to trimming and J lost 2 bases, with 8 bases between them. The CDR3 has 14 residues. Looked up from germline, CDR1 is LNHDA and CDR2 is SQIVND (reference sequence). DNA of the CDR3: TGTGCCAGTAGGGAGGGGCCTGGGGCCAACGTCCTGACTTTC. This encodes CASREGPGANVLTF.

The rearrangement joins TRBV9 to TRBJ2-1; possibly TRBD1 for D (6 bases). This CDR3 region has 15 residues. V was pared by 4 bases and J by 1 base, with 12 bases between. The germline V gene has CDR1 SGDLS and CDR2 YYNGEE. CDR3 amino acids: CASSLRGTSYNEQFF. The CDR3 region has the DNA TGTGCCAGCAGCCTCAGGGGAACTTCCTACAATGAGCAGTTCTTC.

J is TRBJ2-1 and V is TRBV11-2; 11 bases fit TRBD2. The junction had 10 bases not matched to a gene; V was cut back by 2 bases and J by 4 bases. CDR3 length: 18 residues. The germline V gene has CDR1 SGHAT and CDR2 FQNNGV. The CDR3 DNA reads as TGTGCCAGCAGCTTACGTGGTAGCGGGGGGGCCAGGTACAATGAGCAGTTCTTC. Amino acids: CASSLRGSGGARYNEQFF.

The rearrangement joins TRBV7-3 to TRBJ1-2, with a tentative D call TRBD1 (6 bases). Per germline, CDR1 SGHTA and CDR2 FQGTGA. The CDR3 consists of 13 residues. Deletions cut 3 bases from V and 8 bases from J, with 13 bases between. The CDR3, as DNA: TGTGCCAGCAGCTTTCCCTCGGGACAAGGCTACACCTTC. Amino acids: CASSFPSGQGYTF.

This clone was seen only once. The chain recombines TRBV4-3 with TRBJ2-3, with D maybe TRBD2 (5 bases). The germline V and J ends were trimmed by 1 base and 0 bases, with 8 bases remaining between them. This CDR3 comprises 15 residues. Per the germline V gene, CDR1 is LGHNA and CDR2 is YSLEER. In nucleotides, the CDR3 is TGCGCCAGCAGCCAAGGGAGGCTTAGCACAGATACGCAGTATTTT. Amino acids: CASSQGRLSTDTQYF.

The chain recombines TRBV7-3 with TRBJ2-1, with 8 bases aligning to TRBD2. J was trimmed by 6 bases and V by 0 bases; bases with no gene match: 4. The CDR3 has 15 residues. Germline assignment: CDR1 SGHTA and CDR2 FQGTGA. The CDR3 DNA sequence: TGTGCCAGCAGCTTAACGAGCGGGGGAGGCAATGAGCAGTTCTTC. This codes for CASSLTSGGGNEQFF.

The rearrangement joins TRBV5-1 to TRBJ1-6, with TRBD1 matching over 7 bases. Germline lookup yields CDR1 SGHRS and CDR2 YFSETQ. V was pared by 1 base and J by 10 bases, with 5 bases of the junction left unmatched. The CDR3 has 14 amino acids. The CDR3 protein is CASSLLQGESPLHF. Written as DNA, the CDR3 is TGCGCCAGCAGCTTGCTGCAGGGGGAGTCACCCCTCCACTTT.

This clone turned up a few times. CDR3 in amino acids: CASSQGTGNLYEQYF. CDR3 nucleotide sequence: TGTGCCAGCAGCCAAGGGACAGGGAATCTCTACGAGCAGTACTTC. The genes are TRBV14 and TRBJ2-7; the match to TRBD1 covers 8 bases. Looked up from germline, CDR1 is SGHDN and CDR2 is FVKESK. The CDR3 totals 15 residues. V gave up 1 base and J gave up 3 bases; unmatched junction bases: 5.

CDR3 bases: TGTGCCCTCGGGGGTCGGGGTGATGGAAACACCATATATTTT. This translates into CALGGRGDGNTIYF. The gene calls are TRBV6-5 and TRBJ1-3; D is perhaps TRBD1 (5 bases). Per the germline V gene, CDR1 is MNHEY and CDR2 is SVGAGI. The length of the CDR3 is 14 residues. V was shortened by 11 bases and J by 3 bases, with 17 bases between the two germline ends.